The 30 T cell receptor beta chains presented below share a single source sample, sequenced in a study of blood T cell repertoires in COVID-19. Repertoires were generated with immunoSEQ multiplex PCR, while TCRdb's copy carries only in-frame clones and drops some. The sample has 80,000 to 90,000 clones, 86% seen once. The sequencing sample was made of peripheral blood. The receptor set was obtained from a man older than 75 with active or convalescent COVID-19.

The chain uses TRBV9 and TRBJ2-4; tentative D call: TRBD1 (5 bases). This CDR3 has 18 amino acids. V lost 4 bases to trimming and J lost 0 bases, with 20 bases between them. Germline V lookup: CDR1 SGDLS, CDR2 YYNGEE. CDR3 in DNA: TGTGCCAGCAGCCCCCGGGTGGGGCTAGACTTAGCCAAAAACATTCAGTACTTC. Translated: CASSPRVGLDLAKNIQYF.

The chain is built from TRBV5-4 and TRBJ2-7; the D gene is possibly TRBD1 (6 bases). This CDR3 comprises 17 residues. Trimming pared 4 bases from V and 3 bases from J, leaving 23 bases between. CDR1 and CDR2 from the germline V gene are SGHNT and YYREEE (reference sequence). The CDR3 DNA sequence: TGTGCCAGCAGCCTGTCAGGTGGGGGCAGGAAAATCTACGAGCAGTACTTC. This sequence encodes CASSLSGGGRKIYEQYF.

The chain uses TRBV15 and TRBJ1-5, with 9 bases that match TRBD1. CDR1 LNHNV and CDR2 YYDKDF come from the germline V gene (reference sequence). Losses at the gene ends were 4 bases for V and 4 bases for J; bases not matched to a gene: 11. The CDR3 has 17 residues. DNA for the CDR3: TGTGCCACCAGCAAGAGGGCCGGGACAGGGTTTAATCAGCCCCAGCATTTT. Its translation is CATSKRAGTGFNQPQHF. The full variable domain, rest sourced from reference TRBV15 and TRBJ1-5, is DAMVIQNPRYQVTQFGKPVTLSCSQTLNHNVMYWYQQKSSQAPKLLFHYYDKDFNNEADTPDNFQSRRPNTSFCFLDIRSPGLGDTAMYLCATSKRAGTGFNQPQHFGDGTRLSIL.

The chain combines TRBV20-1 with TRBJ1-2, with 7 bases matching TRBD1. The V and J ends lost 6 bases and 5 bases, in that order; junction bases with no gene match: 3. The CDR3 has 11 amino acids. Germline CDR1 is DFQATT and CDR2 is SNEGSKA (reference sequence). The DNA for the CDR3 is TGCAGTGCGACGACAGGGTATGGCTACACCTTC. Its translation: CSATTGYGYTF.

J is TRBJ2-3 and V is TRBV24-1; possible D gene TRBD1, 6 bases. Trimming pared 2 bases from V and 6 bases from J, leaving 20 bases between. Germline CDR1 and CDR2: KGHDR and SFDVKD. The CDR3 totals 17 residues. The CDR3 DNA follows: TGTGCCACCAGTGATTCGGGGCTAGGTGGGGGCAAGGATACGCAGTATTTT. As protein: CATSDSGLGGGKDTQYF.

The CDR3 sequence: CASSPSGYEQYF. The DNA of the CDR3 is TGTGCCAGCAGCCCATCAGGTTACGAGCAGTACTTC. This chain connects TRBV14 to TRBJ2-7; D unresolved. Trimming removed 4 bases at V and 4 bases at J, with 8 bases between. CDR1 is SGHDN, CDR2 FVKESK, per germline. This CDR3 region has 12 residues.

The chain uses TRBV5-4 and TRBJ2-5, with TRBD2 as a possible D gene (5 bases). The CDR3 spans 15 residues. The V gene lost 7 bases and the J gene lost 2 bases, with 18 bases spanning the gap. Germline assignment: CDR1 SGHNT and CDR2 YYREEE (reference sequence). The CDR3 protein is CASSDSSSGQETQYF. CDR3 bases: TGTGCCAGCTCCGACTCTTCGTCGGGGCAAGAGACCCAGTACTTC.

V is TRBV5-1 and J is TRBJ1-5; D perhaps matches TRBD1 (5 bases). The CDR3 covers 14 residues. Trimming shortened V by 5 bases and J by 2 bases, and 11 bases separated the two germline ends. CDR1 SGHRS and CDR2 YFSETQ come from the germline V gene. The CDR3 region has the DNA TGCGCCAGCAGTCCAGGGTATGGCAATCAGCCCCAGCATTTT. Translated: CASSPGYGNQPQHF.

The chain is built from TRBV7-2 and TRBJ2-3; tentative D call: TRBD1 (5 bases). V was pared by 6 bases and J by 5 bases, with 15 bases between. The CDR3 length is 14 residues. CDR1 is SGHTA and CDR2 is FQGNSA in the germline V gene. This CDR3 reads CASSPGGAIDTQYF. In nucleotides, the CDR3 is TGTGCCAGCAGTCCGGGTGGGGCCATAGATACGCAGTATTTT.

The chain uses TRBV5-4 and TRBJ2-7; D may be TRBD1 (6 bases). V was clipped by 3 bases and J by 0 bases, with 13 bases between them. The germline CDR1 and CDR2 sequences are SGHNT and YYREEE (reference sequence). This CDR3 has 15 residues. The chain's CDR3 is CASSSPDRVSYEQYF. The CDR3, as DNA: TGTGCCAGCAGCTCCCCGGACAGAGTCTCCTACGAGCAGTACTTC.

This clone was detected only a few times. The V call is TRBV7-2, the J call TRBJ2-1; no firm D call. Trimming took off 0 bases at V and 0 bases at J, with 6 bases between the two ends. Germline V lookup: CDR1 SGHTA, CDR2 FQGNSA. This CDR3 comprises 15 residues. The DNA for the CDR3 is TGTGCCAGCAGCTTAGCACGGAGCTCCTACAATGAGCAGTTCTTC. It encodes CASSLARSSYNEQFF.

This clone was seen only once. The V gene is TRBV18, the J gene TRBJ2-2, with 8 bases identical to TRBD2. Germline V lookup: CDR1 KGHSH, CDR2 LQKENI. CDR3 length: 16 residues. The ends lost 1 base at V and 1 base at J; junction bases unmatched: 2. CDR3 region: CASSPLLAENTGELFF. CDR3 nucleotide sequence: TGTGCCAGCTCACCACTACTAGCGGAGAACACCGGGGAGCTGTTTTTT. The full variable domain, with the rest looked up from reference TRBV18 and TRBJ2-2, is NAGVMQNPRHLVRRRGQEARLRCSPMKGHSHVYWYRQLPEEGLKFMVYLQKENIIDESGMPKERFSAEFPKEGPSILRIQQVVRGDSAAYFCASSPLLAENTGELFFGEGSRLTVL.

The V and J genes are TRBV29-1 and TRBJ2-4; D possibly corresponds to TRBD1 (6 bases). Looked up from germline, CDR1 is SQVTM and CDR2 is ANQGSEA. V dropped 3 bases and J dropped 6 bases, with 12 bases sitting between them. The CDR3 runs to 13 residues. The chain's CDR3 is CSVEDSLVNIQYF. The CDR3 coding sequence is TGCAGCGTTGAGGACAGTTTGGTAAACATTCAGTACTTC.

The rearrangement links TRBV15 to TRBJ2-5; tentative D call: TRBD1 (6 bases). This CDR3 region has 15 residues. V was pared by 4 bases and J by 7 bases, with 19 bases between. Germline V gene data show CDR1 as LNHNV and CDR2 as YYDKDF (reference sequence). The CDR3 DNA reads TGTGCCACCAGCAATAGGCCAGGGGCAAGATTGACCCAGTACTTC. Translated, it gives CATSNRPGARLTQYF. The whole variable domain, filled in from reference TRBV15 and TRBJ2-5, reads DAMVIQNPRYQVTQFGKPVTLSCSQTLNHNVMYWYQQKSSQAPKLLFHYYDKDFNNEADTPDNFQSRRPNTSFCFLDIRSPGLGDTAMYLCATSNRPGARLTQYFGPGTRLLVL.

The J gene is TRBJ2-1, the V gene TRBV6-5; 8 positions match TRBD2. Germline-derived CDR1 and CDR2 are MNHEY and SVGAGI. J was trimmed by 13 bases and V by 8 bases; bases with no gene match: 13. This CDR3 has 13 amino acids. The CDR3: CASERERPVGQFF. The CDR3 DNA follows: TGTGCCAGCGAGCGGGAGCGTCCGGTCGGACAGTTCTTC.

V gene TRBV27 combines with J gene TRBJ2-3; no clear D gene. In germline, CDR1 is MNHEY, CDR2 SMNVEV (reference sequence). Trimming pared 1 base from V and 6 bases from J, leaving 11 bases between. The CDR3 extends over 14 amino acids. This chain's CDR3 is CASSLYPAQDTQYF. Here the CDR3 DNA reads TGTGCCAGCAGTTTATACCCAGCACAGGATACGCAGTATTTT.

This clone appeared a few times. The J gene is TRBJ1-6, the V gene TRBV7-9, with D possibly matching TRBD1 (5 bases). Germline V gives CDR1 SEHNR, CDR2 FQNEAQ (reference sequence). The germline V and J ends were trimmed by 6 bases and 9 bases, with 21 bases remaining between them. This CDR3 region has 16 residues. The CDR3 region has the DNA TGTGCCAGCAGTCACGCAGGGTCCGTCTTGTCTTCACCCCTCCACTTT. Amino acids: CASSHAGSVLSSPLHF.

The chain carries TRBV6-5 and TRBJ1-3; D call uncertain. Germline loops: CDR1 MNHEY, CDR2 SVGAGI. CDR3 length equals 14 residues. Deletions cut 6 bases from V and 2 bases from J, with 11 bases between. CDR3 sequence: CASRPQQTGNTIYF. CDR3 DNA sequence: TGTGCCAGCAGACCACAGCAAACTGGAAACACCATATATTTT.

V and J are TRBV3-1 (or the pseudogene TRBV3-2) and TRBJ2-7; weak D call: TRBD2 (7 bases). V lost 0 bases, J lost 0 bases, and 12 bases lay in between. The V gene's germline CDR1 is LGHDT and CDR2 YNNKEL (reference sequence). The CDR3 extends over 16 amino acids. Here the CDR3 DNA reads TGTGCCAGCAGCCAAGATTGGGGGGGGCGCTCCTACGAGCAGTACTTC. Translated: CASSQDWGGRSYEQYF.

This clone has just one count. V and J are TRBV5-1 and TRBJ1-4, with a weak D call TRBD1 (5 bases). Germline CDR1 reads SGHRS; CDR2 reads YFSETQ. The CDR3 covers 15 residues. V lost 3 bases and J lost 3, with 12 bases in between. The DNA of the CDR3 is TGCGCCAGCAGCTCGGGACTGGGACCTAATGAAAAACTGTTTTTT. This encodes CASSSGLGPNEKLFF.

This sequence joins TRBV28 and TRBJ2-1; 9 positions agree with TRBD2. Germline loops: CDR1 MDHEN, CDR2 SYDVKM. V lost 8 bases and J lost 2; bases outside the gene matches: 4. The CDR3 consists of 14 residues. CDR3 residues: CASLAGVTYNEQFF. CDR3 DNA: TGTGCCAGCTTAGCGGGAGTAACCTACAATGAGCAGTTCTTC.

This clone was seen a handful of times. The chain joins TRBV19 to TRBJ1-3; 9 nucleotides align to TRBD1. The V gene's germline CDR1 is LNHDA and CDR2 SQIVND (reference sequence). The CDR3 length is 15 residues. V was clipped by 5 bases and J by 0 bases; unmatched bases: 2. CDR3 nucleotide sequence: TGTGCCAGTAGTCAGACAGGGGGCTCTGGAAACACCATATATTTT. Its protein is CASSQTGGSGNTIYF.

CDR3 in amino acids: CASSQRLGGARQDEQFF. CDR3 sequence (DNA): TGTGCCAGCAGCCAACGGCTGGGCGGGGCCCGGCAAGATGAGCAGTTCTTC. The chain recombines TRBV4-2 with TRBJ2-1, with D possibly being TRBD2 (6 bases). Trimming shortened V by 2 bases and J by 8 bases, and 22 bases separated the two germline ends. The CDR3 is 17 amino acids. Germline CDR1 and CDR2: LGHNA and YNFKEQ.

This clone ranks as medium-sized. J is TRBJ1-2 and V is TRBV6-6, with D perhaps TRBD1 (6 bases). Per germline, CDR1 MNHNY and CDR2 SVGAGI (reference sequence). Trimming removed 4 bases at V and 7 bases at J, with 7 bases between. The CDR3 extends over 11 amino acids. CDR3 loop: CASSFRGGYTF. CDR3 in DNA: TGTGCCAGCAGTTTCAGGGGTGGCTACACCTTC.

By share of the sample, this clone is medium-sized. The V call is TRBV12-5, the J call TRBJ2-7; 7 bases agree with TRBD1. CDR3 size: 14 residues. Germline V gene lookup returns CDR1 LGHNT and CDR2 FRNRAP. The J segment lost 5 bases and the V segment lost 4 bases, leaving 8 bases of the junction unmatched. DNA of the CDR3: TGTGCTAGTGGTTCACGGGACAGTCCGGACGAGCAGTACTTC. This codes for CASGSRDSPDEQYF. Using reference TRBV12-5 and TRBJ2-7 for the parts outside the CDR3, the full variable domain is DARVTQTPRHKVTEMGQEVTMRCQPILGHNTVFWYRQTMMQGLELLAYFRNRAPLDDSGMPKDRFSAEMPDATLATLKIQPSEPRDSAVYFCASGSRDSPDEQYFGPGTRLTVT.

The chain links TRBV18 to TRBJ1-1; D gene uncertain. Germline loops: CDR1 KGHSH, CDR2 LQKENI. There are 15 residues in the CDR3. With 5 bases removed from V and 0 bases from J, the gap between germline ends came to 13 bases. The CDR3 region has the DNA TGTGCCAGCTCATCCCCGACGGGAATGAACACTGAAGCTTTCTTT. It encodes CASSSPTGMNTEAFF. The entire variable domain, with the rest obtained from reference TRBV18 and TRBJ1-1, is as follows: NAGVMQNPRHLVRRRGQEARLRCSPMKGHSHVYWYRQLPEEGLKFMVYLQKENIIDESGMPKERFSAEFPKEGPSILRIQQVVRGDSAAYFCASSSPTGMNTEAFFGQGTRLTVV.

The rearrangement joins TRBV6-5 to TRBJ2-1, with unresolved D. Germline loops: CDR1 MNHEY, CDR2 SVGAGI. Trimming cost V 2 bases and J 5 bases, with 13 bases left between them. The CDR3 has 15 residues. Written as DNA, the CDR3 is TGTGCCAGCAGTTACCGGAGCCAATATAACAATGAGCAGTTCTTC. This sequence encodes CASSYRSQYNNEQFF.

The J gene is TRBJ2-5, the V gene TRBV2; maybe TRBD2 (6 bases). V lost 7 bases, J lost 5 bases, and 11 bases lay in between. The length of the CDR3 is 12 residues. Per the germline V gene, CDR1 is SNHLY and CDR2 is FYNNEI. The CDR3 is CASTAGRETQYF. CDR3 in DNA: TGTGCCAGCACCGCAGGGAGGGAGACCCAGTACTTC.

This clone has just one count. CDR3 in amino acids: CASSSDRGSTDTQYF. CDR3 nucleotide sequence: TGTGCCAGCAGCTCAGACAGGGGAAGCACAGATACGCAGTATTTT. J is TRBJ2-3 and V is TRBV11-3; 8 bases agree with TRBD1. V lost 4 bases and J lost 0; bases outside the gene matches: 3. Germline CDR1 and CDR2: SGHNT and YENEEA. The CDR3 runs to 15 residues. Looking up the rest from reference TRBV11-3 and TRBJ2-3 gives the full variable domain: EAGVVQSPRYKIIEKKQPVAFWCNPISGHNTLYWYLQNLGQGPELLIRYENEEAVDDSQLPKDRFSAERLKGVDSTLKIQPAELGDSAVYLCASSSDRGSTDTQYFGPGTRLTVL.

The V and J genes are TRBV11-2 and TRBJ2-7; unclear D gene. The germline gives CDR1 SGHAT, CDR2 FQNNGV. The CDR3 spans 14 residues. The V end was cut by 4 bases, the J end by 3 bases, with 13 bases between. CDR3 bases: TGTGCCAGCAGCTCCGAAGCAATTATCTACGAGCAGTACTTC. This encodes CASSSEAIIYEQYF.